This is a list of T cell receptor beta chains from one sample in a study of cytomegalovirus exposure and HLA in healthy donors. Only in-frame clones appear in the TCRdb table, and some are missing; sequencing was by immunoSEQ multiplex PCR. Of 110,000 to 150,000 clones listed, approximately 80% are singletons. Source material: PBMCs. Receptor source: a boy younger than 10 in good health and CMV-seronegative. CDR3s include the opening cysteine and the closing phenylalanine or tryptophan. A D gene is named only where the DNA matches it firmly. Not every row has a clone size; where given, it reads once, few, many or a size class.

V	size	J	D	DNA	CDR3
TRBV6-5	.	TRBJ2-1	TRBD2	TGTGCCAGCAGCGGTACTAGCGGTCGAATGGATGAGCAGTTCTTC	CASSGTSGRMDEQFF
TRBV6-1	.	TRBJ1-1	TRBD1	TGTGCCAGCAGTCTAGAGACAGGGGGCTACACTGAAGCTTTCTTT	CASSLETGGYTEAFF
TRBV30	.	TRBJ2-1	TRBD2	TGTGCCTGGAGTCGGTGGGGCGGGGGGGCCAATGAGCAGTTCTTC	CAWSRWGGGANEQFF
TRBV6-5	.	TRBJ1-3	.	TGTGCCAGCAGTTACTCGATTCAGGCCACTGGAAACACCATATATTTT	CASSYSIQATGNTIYF
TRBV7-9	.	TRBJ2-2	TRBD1	TGTGCCAGCAGCCGGGGACAGGGCACCGGGGAGCTGTTTTTT	CASSRGQGTGELFF
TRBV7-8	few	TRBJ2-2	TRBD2	TGTGCCAGCAGCGACGGACTAGCGGACATAAACACCGGGGAGCTGTTTTTT	CASSDGLADINTGELFF
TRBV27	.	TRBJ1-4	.	TGTGCCAGCAGTCGCACGGGGAGTTGGGAAAAACTGTTTTTT	CASSRTGSWEKLFF
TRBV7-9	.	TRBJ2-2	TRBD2	TGTGCCAGCAGCTTAGGAACGGGAGGGCCTATGGGGGAGCTGTTTTTT	CASSLGTGGPMGELFF
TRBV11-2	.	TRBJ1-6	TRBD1	TGTGCCAGCTCCGGGACAGCCAATTCACCCCTCCACTTT	CASSGTANSPLHF
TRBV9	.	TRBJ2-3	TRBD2	TGTGCCAGCAGCGTAGAGTTCGTTGCGGGAGGAACAGATACGCAGTATTTT	CASSVEFVAGGTDTQYF
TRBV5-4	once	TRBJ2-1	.	TGTGCTAGCACCTCCCGGTTCTTTGATCTCAATGAGCAGTTCTTC	CASTSRFFDLNEQFF
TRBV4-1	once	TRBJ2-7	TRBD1	TGCGCCAGCAGCCGTCCGGGACAGAGTCGGGACGAGCAGTACTTC	CASSRPGQSRDEQYF
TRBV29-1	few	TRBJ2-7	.	TGCAGCGTTGAAGATGGGATTGGAGGATTCCCCGAGCAGTACTTC	CSVEDGIGGFPEQYF
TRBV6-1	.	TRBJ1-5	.	TGTGCCCTCGAGCGAGTGAATAGCAATCAGCCCCAGCATTTT	CALERVNSNQPQHF
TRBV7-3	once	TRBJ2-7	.	TGTGCCAGCAGCTTAGGCGGAACCTACGAGCAGTACTTC	CASSLGGTYEQYF
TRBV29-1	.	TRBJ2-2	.	.	CSVAQGAMLFF
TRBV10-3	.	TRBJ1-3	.	TGTGCCATCAGTCCAGGGTCAGCTGGAAACACCATATATTTT	CAISPGSAGNTIYF
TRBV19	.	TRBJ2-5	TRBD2	TGTGCCAGTAGTTTTAGCGGGGGGAAAGAGACCCAGTACTTC	CASSFSGGKETQYF
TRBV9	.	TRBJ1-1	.	TGTGCCAGCAGCGTAGGGGCAGCTAACACTGAAGCTTTCTTT	CASSVGAANTEAFF
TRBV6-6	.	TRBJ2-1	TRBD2	TGTGCCAGCAGTCAACTAGCGAGCTCCTACAATGAGCAGTTCTTC	CASSQLASSYNEQFF
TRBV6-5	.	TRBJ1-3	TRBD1	TGTGCCAGCAGGGACCAGGGGGCCAGAAACACCATATATTTT	CASRDQGARNTIYF
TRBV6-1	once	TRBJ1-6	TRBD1	TGTGCCAGCAGTACGACAGGGGAGGTGACCTCACCCCTCCACTTT	CASSTTGEVTSPLHF
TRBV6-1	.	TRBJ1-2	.	TGTGCCAGCAGTGAATCCGGAGACGGTGTTTTTGGCAAGCTACCTATCTATGGCTACACCTTC	CASSESGDGVFGKLPIYGYTF
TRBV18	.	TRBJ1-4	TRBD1	TGTGCCAGCTCACCTGACAGGGGGTGGTCTCTGAGTGAAAAACTGTTTTTT	CASSPDRGWSLSEKLFF
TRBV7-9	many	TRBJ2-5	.	TGTGCCACCTCTGACATGTTAGCGTCGGCGGAGACCCAGTACTTC	CATSDMLASAETQYF
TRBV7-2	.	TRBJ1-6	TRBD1	TGTGCCAGCAGCTTATTGGGACAGAATAATTCACCCCTCCACTTT	CASSLLGQNNSPLHF
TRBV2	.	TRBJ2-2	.	TGTGCCAGCAAGGGCGGGGCGAACACCGGGGAGCTGTTTTTT	CASKGGANTGELFF
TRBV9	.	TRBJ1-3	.	TGTGCCAGCAGCCCGGGAGGGGCATCGGGAAACACCATATATTTT	CASSPGGASGNTIYF
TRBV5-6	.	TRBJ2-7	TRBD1	TGTGCCAGCAGCCGACAGGGACCCTACGAGCAGTACTTC	CASSRQGPYEQYF
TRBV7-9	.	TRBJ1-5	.	TGTGCCAGCAGCTTGGGTCAGGGGAGCAATCAGCCCCAGCATTTT	CASSLGQGSNQPQHF
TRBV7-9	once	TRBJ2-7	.	TGTGCCAGCAGCTTTACTCCCCTGACAGCCCGCTACGAGCAGTACTTC	CASSFTPLTARYEQYF
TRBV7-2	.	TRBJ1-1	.	TGTGCCAGCAGCTCAGTTGGGCCACTTATGAACACTGAAGCTTTCTTT	CASSSVGPLMNTEAFF
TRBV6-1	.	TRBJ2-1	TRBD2	TGTGCCAGCAGTGAACTAGCGGGAGTACAGGCCTTTAGCTCCTACAATGAGCAGTTCTTC	CASSELAGVQAFSSYNEQFF
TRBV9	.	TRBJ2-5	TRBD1	TGTGCCAGCAGCGCGGGACAGCTCCCTCAAGAGACCCAGTACTTC	CASSAGQLPQETQYF
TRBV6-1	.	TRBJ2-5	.	TGTGCCAGCAGTGAAGCCTTCGGGAACCAAGAGACCCAGTACTTC	CASSEAFGNQETQYF
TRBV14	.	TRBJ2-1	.	TGTGCCAGCAGCCAAGAAGCGTTCAATGAGCAGTTCTTC	CASSQEAFNEQFF
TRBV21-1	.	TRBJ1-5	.	TGTGCCAGCAGCAAACCCCCGACAGGCATCAATCAGCCCCAGCATTTT	CASSKPPTGINQPQHF
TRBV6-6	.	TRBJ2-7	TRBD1	TGTGCCAGCAGTATTCCGGGACAGGTATCCTACGAGCAGTACTTC	CASSIPGQVSYEQYF
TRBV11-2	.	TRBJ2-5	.	TGTGCCAGCAGCTTTTCCTCCAGGGCAGAGACCCAGTACTTC	CASSFSSRAETQYF
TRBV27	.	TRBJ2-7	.	TGTGCCAGCAGTTACCGAAGAGCGACAGATTACGAGCAGTACTTC	CASSYRRATDYEQYF
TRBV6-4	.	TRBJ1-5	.	TGTGCCAGCAGTCCCCGGAGACAGACTGATCAGCCCCAGCATTTT	CASSPRRQTDQPQHF
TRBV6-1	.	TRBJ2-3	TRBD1	TGTGCCAGCAGTGCAACCCTGGGACAGGGCGGGAATACGCAGTATTTT	CASSATLGQGGNTQYF
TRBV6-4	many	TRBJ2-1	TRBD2	TGTGCCAGCAGCTTAGGCGGGGGGGCCAATGAGCAGTTCTTC	CASSLGGGANEQFF
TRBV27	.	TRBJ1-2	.	TGTGCCAGCAGTTTTAAGGGGAGGGATTATGGCTACACCTTC	CASSFKGRDYGYTF
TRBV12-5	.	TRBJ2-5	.	TGTGCTAGTGGTTTGGTAGGGGGAGAGACCCAGTACTTC	CASGLVGGETQYF
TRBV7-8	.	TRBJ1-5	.	TGTGCCAGCAGCGCGATACAGGGACCCTCTCAGCCCCAGCATTTT	CASSAIQGPSQPQHF